The clone carrying this TCR beta chain was detected ten times or more. The antigen is not known. The data stem from a study of beta chain bispecific antibodies for T cell cancers. Broader study findings: TRBV-directed bispecific antibodies appeared to leave all non-targeted, unrelated TRBV family members unaffected. Anti-TRBV12 exposure, compared with anti-CD19, reduced the TRBV12-3 proportion of TRBV signal by roughly 99%. TRBV5-6, highly similar to TRBV5-5, is cross-recognized by anti-TRBV5-5 antibody. In these mixed samples, most targeted TRBV reads derived from the leukemia cell line.

Unique molecular identifier barcodes measured each clonotype's abundance. TCRdb re-derived calls from the 5' RACE reads in MiXCR, one entry per CDR3 protein. The repertoire holds 20,000 to 25,000 distinct CDR3 sequences, with more than 2% as singletons. The CDR3 loop spans 16 amino acids. The germline V gene encodes CDR1 DFQATT and CDR2 SNEGSKA (reference sequence). Deletions cut 4 bases from V and 2 bases from J, with 20 bases between. Blood mononuclear cells were expanded for about three days using either OKT3 anti-CD3 antibody or CD3/CD28 beads. This sample: Jurkat plus normal T cells with anti-TRBV12 bispecific.

The input for sequencing was healthy donor T cells cultured with leukemia cells, taken from a culture containing a bispecific antibody targeting TCR Vbeta12. This chain connects TRBV20-1 to TRBJ1-1; D gene ambiguous. The TCR originated in a human donor in good health. Some clones in this sample may be carry-over from other donors' samples. The CDR3 sequence is CSATESVPWSNTEAFF. DNA for the CDR3: TGCAGTGCTACCGAGTCTGTCCCATGGAGTAACACTGAAGCTTTCTTT.